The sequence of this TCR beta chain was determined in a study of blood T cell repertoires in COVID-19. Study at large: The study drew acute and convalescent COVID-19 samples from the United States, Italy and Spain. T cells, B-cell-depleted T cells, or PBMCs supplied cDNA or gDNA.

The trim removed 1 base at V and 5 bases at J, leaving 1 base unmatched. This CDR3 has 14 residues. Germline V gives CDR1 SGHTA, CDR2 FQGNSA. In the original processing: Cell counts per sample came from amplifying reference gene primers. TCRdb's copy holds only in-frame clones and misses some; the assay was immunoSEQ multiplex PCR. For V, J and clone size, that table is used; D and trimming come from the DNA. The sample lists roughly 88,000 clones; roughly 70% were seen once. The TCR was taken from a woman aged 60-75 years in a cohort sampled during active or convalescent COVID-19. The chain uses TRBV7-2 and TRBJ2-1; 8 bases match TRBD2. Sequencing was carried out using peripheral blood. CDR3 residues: CASSLVGGDNEQFF. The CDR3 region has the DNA TGTGCCAGCAGCTTAGTCGGGGGGGACAATGAGCAGTTCTTC.